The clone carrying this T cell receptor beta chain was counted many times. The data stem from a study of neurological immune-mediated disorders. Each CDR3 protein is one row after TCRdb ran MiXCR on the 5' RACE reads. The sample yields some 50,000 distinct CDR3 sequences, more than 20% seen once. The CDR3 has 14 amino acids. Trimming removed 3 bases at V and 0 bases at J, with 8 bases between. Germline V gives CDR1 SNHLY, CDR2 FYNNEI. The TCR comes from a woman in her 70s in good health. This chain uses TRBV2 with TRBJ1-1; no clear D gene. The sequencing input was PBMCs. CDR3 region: CASSEYSMNTEAFF. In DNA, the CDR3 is TGTGCCAGCAGTGAGTACAGCATGAACACTGAAGCTTTCTTT.